The 9 T cell receptor beta chains given below trace back to one sample, sequenced in a study of vaccination and CD4 T cells after COVID-19. Their recognized antigens are unknown. The study sequenced cultured CD4+ T cell DNA using the Oncomine TCR Beta short-read assay. From the PCR reads, TCRdb called clonotypes with MiXCR, one entry per CDR3 protein. The sample lists about 16,000 distinct CDR3 sequences; 53% were seen once. Treatment noted: approximately nine-day PBMC culture with coronavirus spike peptide pools or control peptides (ViraFEST assay). The source material was CD4+ T cells from blood, cultured in vitro, sampled before SARS-CoV-2 vaccination. These TCRs come from a human donor who had recovered from COVID-19.

The V call is TRBV2, the J call TRBJ2-2, with no clear D. The CDR3 runs to 11 residues. V lost 6 bases and J lost 7, with 6 bases in between. CDR1 and CDR2 from the germline V gene are SNHLY and FYNNEI. The CDR3 nucleotides read TGTGCCAGCAGAACTGGCGGGGAGCTGTTTTTT. This translates into CASRTGGELFF.

The chain links TRBV19 to TRBJ1-1; no firm D call. Germline V CDR1 and CDR2: LNHDA, SQIVND (reference sequence). Trimming removed 0 bases from V and 4 bases from J, with 6 bases in between. The CDR3 extends over 13 amino acids. This chain's CDR3 is CASSIDKGTEAFF. Written as DNA, the CDR3 is TGTGCCAGTAGTATAGATAAGGGCACTGAAGCTTTCTTT.

The table lists this clonotype with a few counts. The rearrangement links TRBV6-2 or TRBV6-3 to TRBJ1-3; D uncertain. V lost 6 bases to trimming and J lost 4 bases, with 13 bases between them. The CDR3 contains 14 residues. The germline V gene has CDR1 MNHEY and CDR2 SVGEGT. CDR3 protein: CASSYLETGNTIYF. CDR3 DNA sequence: TGTGCCAGCAGCTACCTAGAGACGGGAAACACCATATATTTT.

This CDR3 is CASSTRTSSGNTIYF. Written as DNA, the CDR3 is TGTGCCAGCAGTACCCGGACAAGCTCTGGAAACACCATATATTTT. The J gene is TRBJ1-3, the V gene TRBV28; perhaps TRBD1 as D (5 bases). CDR3 length: 15 residues. V lost 5 bases and J lost 0, with 11 bases in between. CDR1 is MDHEN and CDR2 is SYDVKM in the germline V gene.

CDR3 loop: CAWIGMGGTEAFF. The CDR3, as DNA: TGTGCCTGGATCGGCATGGGGGGCACTGAAGCTTTCTTT. The rearrangement joins TRBV30 to TRBJ1-1, with TRBD1 as a possible D gene (5 bases). Germline CDR1 and CDR2: GTSNPN and SVGIG (reference sequence). V gave up 4 bases and J gave up 4 bases, with 13 bases separating them. This CDR3 comprises 13 residues.

J is TRBJ1-6 and V is TRBV6-2 or TRBV6-3; a possible D gene is TRBD1 (5 bases). Germline CDR1 and CDR2: MNHEY and SVGEGT. The CDR3 sequence is 15 residues long. V was pared by 4 bases and J by 3 bases, with 10 bases between. In nucleotides, the CDR3 is TGTGCCAGCAGTTTTGACAGCTTCTATAATTCACCCCTCCACTTT. Translated: CASSFDSFYNSPLHF.

The chain uses TRBV10-1 and TRBJ2-3; 13 positions match TRBD2. Germline V lookup: CDR1 WNHNN, CDR2 SYGVQD (reference sequence). The CDR3 loop spans 16 amino acids. With V trimmed by 6 bases and J by 2 bases, 5 bases remained unmatched. CDR3 sequence: CASSPGLAGITDTQYF. The CDR3 DNA follows: TGCGCCAGCAGCCCGGGACTAGCGGGGATCACAGATACGCAGTATTTT.

The chain couples TRBV7-2 to TRBJ2-3; D possibly matches TRBD1 or TRBD2 (5 bases each). Trimming took 4 bases from V and 6 from J, leaving 11 bases between them. Germline loops: CDR1 SGHTA, CDR2 FQGNSA. This CDR3 has 13 amino acids. This CDR3 reads CASSSDGADTQYF. The CDR3 bases are TGTGCCAGCAGCTCTGACGGGGCGGATACGCAGTATTTT.

This chain uses TRBV12-5 with TRBJ2-3; TRBD1 agrees at 10 bases. Germline-derived CDR1 and CDR2 are LGHNT and FRNRAP. The trim removed 7 bases at V and 1 base at J, leaving 5 bases unmatched. The CDR3 spans 15 residues. CDR3 protein: CASAEGQGRTDTQYF. In nucleotides, the CDR3 is TGTGCTAGTGCCGAGGGACAGGGGCGCACAGATACGCAGTATTTT.